Listed here are 29 T cell receptor beta chains from one sample, sequenced in a study of cytomegalovirus exposure and HLA in healthy donors. Amplification used 60 Vbeta primers and 13 Jbeta primers. Generated by immunoSEQ multiplex PCR, the TCRdb table keeps only in-frame clones and is missing some. The sample lists 85,000 to 100,000 clones, around four fifths occurring once. The source material was PBMCs. The source is a man under 40 in good health and CMV-seronegative.

The chain recombines TRBV4-2 with TRBJ2-2, with D perhaps matching TRBD2 (6 bases). V was cut by 2 bases and J by 2 bases, with 15 bases left in between. Germline loops: CDR1 LGHNA, CDR2 YNFKEQ. This CDR3 is 17 amino acids long. The CDR3 DNA reads as TGTGCCAGCAGCCAAAGGTCGGAGGGACTCAACACCGGGGAGCTGTTTTTT. It encodes CASSQRSEGLNTGELFF.

The chain combines TRBV11-2 with TRBJ1-3; TRBD1 matches 8 bases. The germline V gene encodes CDR1 SGHAT and CDR2 FQNNGV. The CDR3 sequence is 15 residues long. V gave up 5 bases and J gave up 0 bases; unmatched junction bases: 3. The CDR3 DNA reads TGTGCCAGCAGCCCACAGGGGGACTCTGGAAACACCATATATTTT. It specifies CASSPQGDSGNTIYF.

The chain employs TRBV7-2 and TRBJ2-7; weak D call: TRBD1 (5 bases). Trimming removed 0 bases from V and 2 bases from J, with 11 bases in between. This CDR3 is built from 15 residues. Looked up from germline, CDR1 is SGHTA and CDR2 is FQGNSA. CDR3 DNA: TGTGCCAGCAGCTTAGCAGCGCAGGGTACCTACGAGCAGTACTTC. Its translation is CASSLAAQGTYEQYF.

This chain connects TRBV19 to TRBJ2-7; 7 bases fit TRBD1. The V gene end was trimmed by 4 bases and the J gene end by 3 bases; junction bases not matched to a gene: 3. The length of the CDR3 is 13 residues. Germline CDR1 LNHDA, CDR2 SQIVND (reference sequence). CDR3 amino acids: CASSKGGSYEQYF. The CDR3 DNA follows: TGTGCCAGTAGTAAAGGGGGCAGCTACGAGCAGTACTTC.

The chain joins TRBV9 to TRBJ1-1; the match to TRBD1 covers 9 bases. The CDR3 is 14 amino acids. The V and J ends lost 3 bases and 6 bases, in that order; junction bases with no gene match: 6. CDR1 is SGDLS, CDR2 YYNGEE, per germline. The CDR3, as DNA: TGTGCCAGCAGCGCGTGGACAGGGGAAGCTGAAGCTTTCTTT. Translating it yields CASSAWTGEAEAFF. Complete variable domain (other parts from reference TRBV9 and TRBJ1-1): DSGVTQTPKHLITATGQRVTLRCSPRSGDLSVYWYQQSLDQGLQFLIQYYNGEERAKGNILERFSAQQFPDLHSELNLSSLELGDSALYFCASSAWTGEAEAFFGQGTRLTVV.

The J gene is TRBJ1-2, the V gene TRBV6-1; D possibly corresponds to TRBD1 (5 bases). Germline assignment: CDR1 MNHNS and CDR2 SASEGT. With 4 bases removed from V and 1 base from J, the gap between germline ends came to 13 bases. CDR3 length: 15 amino acids. CDR3 residues: CASSVGTGDNYGYTF. For the CDR3, the DNA is TGTGCCAGCAGTGTAGGGACGGGAGATAACTATGGCTACACCTTC.

For the CDR3, the DNA is TGCGCCAGCAGGGGAGGACAGGGGAACTCACCCCTCCACTTT. Its protein product is CASRGGQGNSPLHF. The chain carries TRBV4-3 and TRBJ1-6, with 9 bases that match TRBD1. The CDR3 length is 14 residues. Germline V gene data show CDR1 as LGHNA and CDR2 as YSLEER. The V segment lost 6 bases and the J segment 10 bases; nucleotides outside the gene matches: 7.

CDR3 residues: CARKDITEAFF. DNA for the CDR3: TGTGCCCGCAAGGACATTACTGAAGCTTTCTTT. V usage is TRBV30 and J usage is TRBJ1-1; TRBD1 might be the D (5 bases). This CDR3 spans 11 amino acids. In germline, CDR1 is GTSNPN, CDR2 SVGIG (reference sequence). The V gene lost 8 bases and the J gene lost 5 bases, with 12 bases spanning the gap. The entire variable domain, with the rest obtained from reference TRBV30 and TRBJ1-1, is as follows: SQTIHQWPATLVQPVGSPLSLECTVEGTSNPNLYWYRQAAGRGLQLLFYSVGIGQISSEVPQNLSASRPQDRQFILSSKKLLLSDSGFYLCARKDITEAFFGQGTRLTVV.

This sequence joins TRBV7-2 and TRBJ1-6; a possible D gene is TRBD1 (6 bases). The germline gives CDR1 SGHTA, CDR2 FQGNSA. This CDR3 is built from 15 residues. Trimming shortened V by 3 bases and J by 9 bases, and 15 bases separated the two germline ends. This CDR3 is CASSLRTEGRSPLHF. The CDR3 DNA reads TGTGCCAGCAGCTTGAGGACAGAGGGACGTTCACCCCTCCACTTT.

The rearrangement links TRBV6-5 to TRBJ2-2, with 11 positions matching TRBD1. This CDR3 region has 14 residues. V was clipped by 5 bases and J by 6 bases; unmatched bases: 2. The germline V gene has CDR1 MNHEY and CDR2 SVGAGI. CDR3 loop: CASSRTGGSGELFF. The CDR3, as DNA: TGTGCCAGCAGTAGGACAGGGGGCTCCGGGGAGCTGTTTTTT.

The sample holds one count of this clone. V gene TRBV29-1 combines with J gene TRBJ2-7; the match to TRBD1 covers 7 bases. V shed 5 bases and J 3 bases; nucleotides not matched to a gene: 7. Germline V gene lookup returns CDR1 SQVTM and CDR2 ANQGSEA. The CDR3 runs 13 residues. CDR3: CSVLTGANYEQYF. The CDR3 nucleotides read TGCAGCGTTTTAACAGGGGCCAACTACGAGCAGTACTTC.

V gene TRBV7-9 combines with J gene TRBJ1-1, with D unresolved. CDR1 is SEHNR, CDR2 FQNEAQ, per germline (reference sequence). The germline V and J ends were trimmed by 2 bases and 9 bases, with 13 bases remaining between them. The length of the CDR3 is 13 residues. CDR3 protein: CASSLPLHPQAFF. The CDR3, as DNA: TGTGCCAGCAGCTTACCCTTACACCCCCAAGCTTTCTTT.

V and J are TRBV28 and TRBJ1-5, with D perhaps matching TRBD1 (5 bases). Per germline, CDR1 MDHEN and CDR2 SYDVKM. This CDR3 has 16 amino acids. V was trimmed by 6 bases and J by 3 bases, leaving 18 bases between them. This CDR3 is CASRLTSGGLNQPQHF. For the CDR3, the DNA is TGTGCCAGCAGACTGACATCCGGGGGTCTCAATCAGCCCCAGCATTTT. Combining the CDR3 with reference TRBV28 and TRBJ1-5 gives the whole variable domain DVKVTQSSRYLVKRTGEKVFLECVQDMDHENMFWYRQDPGLGLRLIYFSYDVKMKEKGDIPEGYSVSREKKERFSLILESASTNQTSMYLCASRLTSGGLNQPQHFGDGTRLSIL.

J is TRBJ1-6 and V is TRBV5-1, with 8 nucleotides matching TRBD1. This CDR3 comprises 17 residues. V gave up 4 bases and J gave up 0 bases; unmatched junction bases: 6. The germline V gene has CDR1 SGHRS and CDR2 YFSETQ. The CDR3 here is CASSNRQGSSYNSPLHF. CDR3 sequence (DNA): TGCGCCAGCAGCAACCGACAGGGGAGCTCCTATAATTCACCCCTCCACTTT. Supplemented by reference TRBV5-1 and TRBJ1-6, the full variable domain reads KAGVTQTPRYLIKTRGQQVTLSCSPISGHRSVSWYQQTPGQGLQFLFEYFSETQRNKGNFPGRFSGRQFSNSRSEMNVSTLELGDSALYLCASSNRQGSSYNSPLHFGNGTRLTVT.

The rearrangement links TRBV4-1 to TRBJ2-7, with a weak D call TRBD1 (5 bases). The ends were cut back, 0 bases at V and 1 base at J, with 7 bases in the middle. CDR3 length: 14 residues. CDR1 and CDR2 (germline): MGHRA, YSYEKL. The CDR3 protein is CASSQEQASYEQYF. The CDR3 DNA follows: TGCGCCAGCAGCCAAGAACAGGCTTCCTACGAGCAGTACTTC.

This clone was counted once. CDR3: CSAEYRYEQYF. The CDR3 coding sequence is TGCAGTGCCGAGTACAGATACGAGCAGTACTTC. The chain has TRBV20-1 and TRBJ2-7; D remains unclear. Germline values: CDR1 DFQATT, CDR2 SNEGSKA (reference sequence). The CDR3 sequence is 11 residues long. The V end was cut by 6 bases, the J end by 4 bases, with 10 bases between.

V usage is TRBV10-3 and J usage is TRBJ1-2; D is unclear. Between the trimmed V and J ends, which lost 0 bases and 4 bases, there was a span of 12 bases. This CDR3 is built from 15 residues. Germline values: CDR1 ENHRY, CDR2 SYGVKD. Here the CDR3 reads CAISESAGLLYGYTF. The CDR3, as DNA: TGTGCCATCAGTGAGTCTGCAGGTCTCCTCTATGGCTACACCTTC.

The V and J genes are TRBV30 and TRBJ1-5; 8 nucleotides line up with TRBD1. CDR3 size: 14 residues. V lost 1 base and J lost 5; bases outside the gene matches: 4. CDR1 GTSNPN and CDR2 SVGIG come from the germline V gene (reference sequence). The CDR3 nucleotides read TGTGCCTGGAGTGGGACAGGGACCTATCAGCCCCAGCATTTT. Its protein is CAWSGTGTYQPQHF.

The chain links TRBV6-1 to TRBJ1-5; 11 bases fit TRBD1. Germline-derived CDR1 and CDR2 are MNHNS and SASEGT. Germline trimming cut 4 bases from V and 6 bases from J; bases unmatched to any gene: 5. The CDR3 sequence is 15 residues long. CDR3 bases: TGTGCCAGCAGTGCGGGACAGGGGGAGGGTCAGCCCCAGCATTTT. Translating gives CASSAGQGEGQPQHF.

The gene calls are TRBV27 and TRBJ2-5, with D possibly being TRBD1 (6 bases). The CDR3 consists of 14 residues. Trimming stripped 0 bases from V and 6 bases from J, with 11 bases between. Germline V gene sequence: CDR1 MNHEY, CDR2 SMNVEV (reference sequence). CDR3 sequence (DNA): TGTGCCAGCAGTTTATCCTGGACAGACAAGACCCAGTACTTC. It specifies CASSLSWTDKTQYF.

The CDR3 nucleotides read TGTGCCAGCAGCGTAGTTACGACCCTAGCAGATACGCAGTATTTT. This translates into CASSVVTTLADTQYF. The chain carries TRBV9 and TRBJ2-3; D is uncertain. The ends were cut back, 0 bases at V and 4 bases at J, with 12 bases in the middle. Germline CDR1 reads SGDLS; CDR2 reads YYNGEE. The CDR3 contains 15 residues.

The V and J genes are TRBV5-6 and TRBJ2-1; TRBD1 matches 10 bases. Germline CDR1 SGHDT, CDR2 YYEEEE. The V gene end was trimmed by 4 bases and the J gene end by 1 base; junction bases not matched to a gene: 5. CDR3 length: 16 amino acids. The CDR3 sequence: CASSPRDRGSYNEQFF. The CDR3 nucleotides read TGTGCCAGCAGCCCCCGGGACAGGGGTTCCTACAATGAGCAGTTCTTC.

CDR3 sequence: CAISGTSGGWKETQYF. In DNA form, the CDR3 reads TGTGCCATCAGCGGGACTAGCGGGGGGTGGAAAGAGACCCAGTACTTC. The chain carries TRBV10-3 and TRBJ2-5; 15 bases agree with TRBD2. The germline gives CDR1 ENHRY, CDR2 SYGVKD. V lost 6 bases to trimming and J lost 3 bases; unmatched junction nucleotides: 5. The CDR3 sequence is 16 residues long.

This clone has a single count. The V gene is TRBV7-8, the J gene TRBJ1-2; 9 bases line up with TRBD1. The V and J ends lost 4 bases and 4 bases, in that order; junction bases with no gene match: 10. This CDR3 spans 16 amino acids. Germline V lookup: CDR1 SGHVS, CDR2 FQNEAQ. CDR3 protein: CASSSYEQGAIYGYTF. The CDR3 coding sequence is TGTGCCAGCAGCTCGTATGAACAGGGGGCTATCTATGGCTACACCTTC. The full variable domain, rest sourced from reference TRBV7-8 and TRBJ1-2, is GAGVSQSPRYKVAKRGQDVALRCDPISGHVSLFWYQQALGQGPEFLTYFQNEAQLDKSGLPSDRFFAERPEGSVSTLKIQRTQQEDSAVYLCASSSYEQGAIYGYTFGSGTRLTVV.

The chain links TRBV15 to TRBJ2-3; TRBD1 agrees at 9 bases. V lost 8 bases, J lost 6 bases, and 9 bases stayed unmatched. This CDR3 is built from 14 residues. Germline V gene data show CDR1 as LNHNV and CDR2 as YYDKDF (reference sequence). The CDR3 DNA reads TGTGCCACCTCGGGACAGGGCTTGGTTGATACGCAGTATTTT. This codes for CATSGQGLVDTQYF.

The V gene is TRBV29-1, the J gene TRBJ2-7; weak D call: TRBD1 (6 bases). This CDR3 region has 12 residues. V gave up 8 bases and J gave up 0 bases, with 11 bases separating them. The germline gives CDR1 SQVTM, CDR2 ANQGSEA. The DNA for the CDR3 is TGCAGCTCCCGGGACAACTCCTACGAGCAGTACTTC. It specifies CSSRDNSYEQYF.

The chain combines TRBV25-1 with TRBJ1-3, with 7 positions matching TRBD1. The CDR3 extends over 15 amino acids. V shed 4 bases and J 0 bases; nucleotides not matched to a gene: 3. Germline CDR1 is MGHDK and CDR2 is SYGVNS. CDR3 protein: CASSGGQISGNTIYF. DNA of the CDR3: TGTGCCAGCAGTGGGGGACAGATCTCTGGAAACACCATATATTTT. Full variable domain (remainder filled in from reference TRBV25-1 and TRBJ1-3): EADIYQTPRYLVIGTGKKITLECSQTMGHDKMYWYQQDPGMELHLIHYSYGVNSTEKGDLSSESTVSRIRTEHFPLTLESARPSHTSQYLCASSGGQISGNTIYFGEGSWLTVV.

This clone appeared a few times. V gene TRBV6-1 combines with J gene TRBJ2-2; no firm D call. Trimming pared 3 bases from V and 9 bases from J, leaving 5 bases between. The CDR3 contains 11 residues. Per germline, CDR1 MNHNS and CDR2 SASEGT. As DNA, the CDR3 is TGTGCCAGCAGTGATATTCGGGAGCTGTTTTTT. This gives the protein CASSDIRELFF.

The chain uses TRBV27 and TRBJ2-4; 8 nucleotides align to TRBD1. The CDR3 has 18 residues. J lost 0 bases, V lost 3 bases, and 10 bases had no gene match. Germline-derived CDR1 and CDR2 are MNHEY and SMNVEV (reference sequence). CDR3 sequence: CASSFGQGTRVAKNIQYF. As DNA, the CDR3 is TGTGCCAGCAGTTTTGGACAGGGAACGAGGGTAGCCAAAAACATTCAGTACTTC.